The next 7 T cell receptor beta chains were all read from a single sample in a study of cytomegalovirus exposure and HLA in healthy donors. The PCR was carried out with 60 Vbeta primers and 13 Jbeta primers. TCRdb keeps only in-frame clones here, not all; method: immunoSEQ multiplex PCR. This table holds around 150,000 clones, 60% to 85% found once. Sequenced input: PBMCs. The receptors were sampled from a man aged 18 to 30 in good health and CMV-seronegative.

This clone turned up a few times. This sequence joins TRBV25-1 and TRBJ2-7; maybe TRBD2 (7 bases). The CDR3 runs to 18 residues. Germline V gene sequence: CDR1 MGHDK, CDR2 SYGVNS. Deletions cut 5 bases from V and 5 bases from J, with 28 bases between. Here the CDR3 reads CASSPRGVQGLLVDEQYF. CDR3 DNA: TGTGCCAGCAGTCCCCGGGGGGTGCAGGGGTTGTTAGTGGACGAGCAGTACTTC.

The chain recombines TRBV13 with TRBJ2-1, with 7 bases fitting TRBD2. Germline V gives CDR1 PRHDT, CDR2 FYEKMQ (reference sequence). The CDR3 has 16 amino acids. Germline trimming cut 5 bases from V and 4 bases from J; bases unmatched to any gene: 11. In DNA form, the CDR3 reads TGTGCCAGCAGCAGTAGCGGGTCGGATAAATACAATGAGCAGTTCTTC. Translated, it gives CASSSSGSDKYNEQFF. Complete variable domain (other parts from reference TRBV13 and TRBJ2-1): AAGVIQSPRHLIKEKRETATLKCYPIPRHDTVYWYQQGPGQDPQFLISFYEKMQSDKGSIPDRFSAQQFSDYHSELNMSSLELGDSALYFCASSSSGSDKYNEQFFGPGTRLTVL.

The V gene is TRBV6-4, the J gene TRBJ1-1, with D possibly being TRBD1 (5 bases). This CDR3 has 15 amino acids. V lost 0 bases and J lost 3, with 11 bases in between. Germline V gives CDR1 MRHNA, CDR2 SNTAGT. The CDR3 sequence is CASSDSAGGDTEAFF. As DNA, the CDR3 is TGTGCCAGCAGTGACTCTGCCGGAGGGGACACTGAAGCTTTCTTT.

This chain links TRBV5-6 with TRBJ2-1, with a tentative D call TRBD1 (5 bases). CDR3 length: 13 amino acids. V shed 7 bases and J shed 4 bases, with 12 bases lying between them. Per germline, CDR1 SGHDT and CDR2 YYEEEE. CDR3 loop: CASVGQGYNEQFF. The CDR3 DNA is TGTGCCAGCGTGGGGCAGGGTTACAATGAGCAGTTCTTC.

The chain is built from TRBV4-2 and TRBJ2-7; possible D gene TRBD2, 6 bases. V was pared by 0 bases and J by 1 base, with 13 bases between. Germline CDR1 is LGHNA and CDR2 is YNFKEQ. The CDR3 contains 16 residues. DNA for the CDR3: TGTGCCAGCAGCCAAGAGTTGGCAGGGAGGTCCTACGAGCAGTACTTC. Translation gives CASSQELAGRSYEQYF.

The chain combines TRBV7-9 with TRBJ2-1, with a tentative D call TRBD2 (6 bases). The CDR3 extends over 16 amino acids. Trimming cost V 1 base and J 2 bases, with 12 bases left between them. Germline assignment: CDR1 SEHNR and CDR2 FQNEAQ (reference sequence). The DNA of the CDR3 is TGTGCCAGCAGCTTAGGTCAGGGAGGCACCTACAATGAGCAGTTCTTC. This gives the protein CASSLGQGGTYNEQFF. The whole variable domain, filled in from reference TRBV7-9 and TRBJ2-1, reads DTGVSQNPRHKITKRGQNVTFRCDPISEHNRLYWYRQTLGQGPEFLTYFQNEAQLEKSRLLSDRFSAERPKGSFSTLEIQRTEQGDSAMYLCASSLGQGGTYNEQFFGPGTRLTVL.

This chain uses TRBV5-1 with TRBJ2-3, with D possibly TRBD1 on 6 matching bases. The V end was cut by 2 bases, the J end by 1 base, with 11 bases between. Germline values: CDR1 SGHRS, CDR2 YFSETQ. There are 15 residues in the CDR3. CDR3 nucleotides: TGCGCCAGCAGCTTCCAGGGGCTTCGCACAGATACGCAGTATTTT. Protein: CASSFQGLRTDTQYF.